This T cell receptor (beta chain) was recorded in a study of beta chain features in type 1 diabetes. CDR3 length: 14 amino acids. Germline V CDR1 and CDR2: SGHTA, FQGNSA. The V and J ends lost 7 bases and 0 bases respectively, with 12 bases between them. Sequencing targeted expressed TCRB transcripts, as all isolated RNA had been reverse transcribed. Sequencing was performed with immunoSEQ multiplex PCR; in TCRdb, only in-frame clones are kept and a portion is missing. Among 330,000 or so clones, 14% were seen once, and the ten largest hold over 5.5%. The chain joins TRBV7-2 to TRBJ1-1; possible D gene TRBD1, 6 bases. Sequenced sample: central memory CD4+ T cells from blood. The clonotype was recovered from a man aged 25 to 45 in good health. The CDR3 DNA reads TGTGCCAGCACTCTCCAGGGGTTGAACACTGAAGCTTTCTTT. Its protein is CASTLQGLNTEAFF.